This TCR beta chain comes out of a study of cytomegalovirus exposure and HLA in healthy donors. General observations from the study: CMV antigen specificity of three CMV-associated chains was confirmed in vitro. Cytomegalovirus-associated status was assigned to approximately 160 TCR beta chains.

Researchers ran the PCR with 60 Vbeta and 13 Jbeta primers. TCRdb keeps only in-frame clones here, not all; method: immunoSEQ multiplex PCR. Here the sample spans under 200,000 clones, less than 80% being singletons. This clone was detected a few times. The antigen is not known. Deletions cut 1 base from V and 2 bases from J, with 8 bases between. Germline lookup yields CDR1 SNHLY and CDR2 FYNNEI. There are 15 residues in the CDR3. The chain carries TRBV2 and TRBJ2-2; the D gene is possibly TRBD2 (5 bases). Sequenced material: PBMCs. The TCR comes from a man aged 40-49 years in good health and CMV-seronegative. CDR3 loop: CASSEESGNTGELFF. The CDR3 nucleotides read TGTGCCAGCAGTGAAGAGTCGGGAAACACCGGGGAGCTGTTTTTT.